The 27 T cell receptor beta chains in this list originate from one sample, sequenced in a study of human T cells and chemical hapten exposure. TCRdb called the RACE reads again in MiXCR, with one record for every CDR3 protein. The data contain 75,000 to 90,000 distinct CDR3 sequences, about an eighth of them singletons. This sample's time point: patch test 1, 2 weeks after DPC sensitization. Treatment of the sample: therapeutic diphenylcyclopropenone sensitization with weekly scalp DPC. Here the sequenced sample was whole blood, taken in connection with sensitization to the hapten diphenylcyclopropenone (DPC). These receptor sequences come from an older woman with alopecia areata. Some clones in this sample may be carry-over from other donors' samples.

This clonotype was detected once. The CDR3 sequence is CASSLGTSVDSNQPQHF. The CDR3 coding sequence is TGTGCCAGCAGCCTGGGGACATCCGTGGATAGCAATCAGCCCCAGCATTTT. The V and J genes are TRBV7-2 and TRBJ1-5, with D possibly TRBD1 on 6 matching bases. With 5 bases removed from V and 0 bases from J, the gap between germline ends came to 17 bases. Germline V lookup: CDR1 SGHTA, CDR2 FQGNSA. The CDR3 has 17 amino acids.

This clonotype came up many times. The V call is TRBV20-1, the J call TRBJ2-3; TRBD2 aligns across 8 bases. The V gene end was trimmed by 6 bases and the J gene end by 1 base; junction bases not matched to a gene: 6. The CDR3 covers 14 residues. Germline assignment: CDR1 DFQATT and CDR2 SNEGSKA (reference sequence). The CDR3 DNA reads as TGCAGTGCCCCAGGGCGGGGGGGCACAGATACGCAGTATTTT. Amino acid sequence: CSAPGRGGTDTQYF.

In this sample, this clonotype turned up many times. For the CDR3, the DNA is TGCAGTGCTAGAGATACAGAGGCCGGTCGCGAGCAGTACTTC. This sequence encodes CSARDTEAGREQYF. J is TRBJ2-7 and V is TRBV20-1; D unresolved. Germline values: CDR1 DFQATT, CDR2 SNEGSKA (reference sequence). The CDR3 runs 14 residues. Trimming took 0 bases from V and 6 from J, leaving 15 bases between them.

This clonotype was observed many times. The rearrangement links TRBV20-1 to TRBJ2-1; D uncertain. V was shortened by 0 bases and J by 9 bases, with 15 bases between the two germline ends. The germline V gene has CDR1 DFQATT and CDR2 SNEGSKA (reference sequence). The CDR3 contains 14 residues. As DNA, the CDR3 is TGCAGTGCTAGAGATACAATCAGGTCCGGTGAGCAGTTCTTC. It yields the protein CSARDTIRSGEQFF.

The table lists this clonotype with many counts. The chain joins TRBV3-1 to TRBJ2-3; TRBD1 agrees at 12 bases. This CDR3 is 16 amino acids long. The J segment lost 5 bases and the V segment lost 4 bases, leaving 7 bases of the junction unmatched. The germline CDR1 and CDR2 sequences are LGHDT and YNNKEL (reference sequence). The CDR3 bases are TGTGCCAGCAGCCCCTCCGGGACAGGGGGCAAAGATACGCAGTATTTT. This translates into CASSPSGTGGKDTQYF.

The chain joins TRBV11-2 to TRBJ1-5; D unclear. The V end lost 4 bases, the J end lost 0 bases, and 4 bases lay between the germline ends. Germline CDR1 is SGHAT and CDR2 is FQNNGV. The CDR3 has 13 amino acids. CDR3 DNA: TGTGCCAGCAGCTCCGCTAGCAATCAGCCCCAGCATTTT. It yields the protein CASSSASNQPQHF.

This clonotype showed up many times. J is TRBJ1-5 and V is TRBV20-1, with D hard to call. V lost 2 bases, J lost 0 bases, and 11 bases lay in between. The CDR3 contains 15 residues. Germline V gene lookup returns CDR1 DFQATT and CDR2 SNEGSKA (reference sequence). In nucleotides, the CDR3 is TGCAGTGCTAGACCTGACATATTTAGCAATCAGCCCCAGCATTTT. Its protein product is CSARPDIFSNQPQHF.

This clonotype was found a few times. This rearrangement joins TRBV7-9 to TRBJ1-1, with 9 positions matching TRBD1. The J segment lost 0 bases and the V segment lost 2 bases, leaving 7 bases of the junction unmatched. The CDR3 has 17 amino acids. Germline CDR1 SEHNR, CDR2 FQNEAQ (reference sequence). The CDR3 loop is CASSLNMGQGLNTEAFF. For the CDR3, the DNA is TGTGCCAGCAGCTTAAATATGGGACAGGGATTGAACACTGAAGCTTTCTTT.

At least ten counts were recorded for this clonotype. V usage is TRBV29-1 and J usage is TRBJ1-1; D is possibly TRBD1 (5 bases). V dropped 7 bases and J dropped 1 base, with 13 bases sitting between them. The CDR3 consists of 13 residues. Germline V CDR1 and CDR2: SQVTM, ANQGSEA. The CDR3 reads CSGVGHENTEAFF. The CDR3 nucleotides are TGCAGCGGTGTCGGACACGAGAACACTGAAGCTTTCTTT. The full variable domain, its missing parts supplied by reference TRBV29-1 and TRBJ1-1, is SAVISQKPSRDICQRGTSLTIQCQVDSQVTMMFWYRQQPGQSLTLIATANQGSEATYESGFVIDKFPISRPNLTFSTLTVSNMSPEDSSIYLCSGVGHENTEAFFGQGTRLTVV.

This sequence joins TRBV12-2 and TRBJ1-5; the D call of TRBD1 is as the table states it, not checked on the DNA. TRBV12-2 is described as a pseudogene. The CDR3 covers 17 residues. The CDR3 DNA reads as TGTGCAAGTCGCTTAGCGCGGGACAGGGAAAGCAATCAGCCCCAGCATTTT. This translates into CASRLARDRESNQPQHF.

This clonotype has a count of ten or more. The chain employs TRBV5-4 and TRBJ1-1; tentatively, D is TRBD1 (5 bases). Germline V gene data show CDR1 as SGHNT and CDR2 as YYREEE (reference sequence). V was shortened by 0 bases and J by 8 bases, with 14 bases between the two germline ends. There are 14 residues in the CDR3. Here the CDR3 reads CASSLESGYVEAFF. CDR3 nucleotide sequence: TGTGCCAGCAGCTTGGAGTCAGGGTACGTCGAAGCTTTCTTT.

The table lists this clonotype with many counts. The chain couples TRBV30 to TRBJ2-6; tentative D call: TRBD1 (5 bases). The CDR3 is 15 amino acids. The V end was cut by 4 bases, the J end by 2 bases, with 12 bases between. Per germline, CDR1 GTSNPN and CDR2 SVGIG (reference sequence). The CDR3 sequence: CAWKQALTGANVLTF. The CDR3 DNA is TGTGCCTGGAAACAGGCCCTTACTGGGGCCAACGTCCTGACTTTC.

The genes are TRBV2 and TRBJ1-2, with a tentative D call TRBD1 (6 bases). The CDR3 covers 17 residues. Germline assignment: CDR1 SNHLY and CDR2 FYNNEI. V lost 3 bases to trimming and J lost 2 bases, with 19 bases between them. In DNA, the CDR3 is TGTGCCAGCAGTGAGGGCTTTAACAGGGAAACAAACTATGGCTACACCTTC. Translation: CASSEGFNRETNYGYTF.

This clonotype was seen repeatedly, ten times or more. This chain uses TRBV12-3 or TRBV12-4 with TRBJ1-5; 7 bases match TRBD1. This CDR3 has 17 amino acids. Germline trimming cut 6 bases from V and 0 bases from J; bases unmatched to any gene: 11. The CDR3 spells CASRQTGLGYSNQPQHF. The CDR3 coding sequence is TGTGCCAGCAGGCAGACAGGGTTAGGGTATAGCAATCAGCCCCAGCATTTT.

This clonotype was found a few times. The rearrangement joins TRBV7-2 to TRBJ2-1; D not resolved. This CDR3 is built from 14 residues. Looked up from germline, CDR1 is SGHTA and CDR2 is FQGNSA. Deletions cut 1 base from V and 6 bases from J, with 10 bases between. In DNA, the CDR3 is TGTGCCAGCAGCTTAGTCCATGACGGCAATGAGCAGTTCTTC. The encoded protein is CASSLVHDGNEQFF.

This clonotype was recorded many times. This chain joins TRBV7-6 and TRBJ2-5; possibly TRBD2 for D (6 bases). CDR1 and CDR2 (germline): SGHVS, FNYEAQ. The CDR3 loop spans 12 amino acids. Trimming took off 10 bases at V and 3 bases at J, with 12 bases between the two ends. CDR3 DNA: TGTGCCAACGAGACTAGAGAAGAGACCCAGTACTTC. Encoded protein: CANETREETQYF.

In this sample, this clonotype turned up many times. The chain recombines TRBV6-5 with TRBJ2-1; D gene unclear. The CDR3 is made up of 15 amino acids. Trimming stripped 6 bases from V and 2 bases from J, with 14 bases between. Germline V gene lookup returns CDR1 MNHEY and CDR2 SVGAGI. CDR3 sequence: CASSPDPGPYNEQFF. Written as DNA, the CDR3 is TGTGCCAGCAGCCCGGACCCCGGCCCCTACAATGAGCAGTTCTTC.

This clonotype occurred a few times. The chain joins TRBV7-2 to TRBJ2-1; TRBD2 is a possible D gene (7 bases). The CDR3 covers 16 residues. Germline-derived CDR1 and CDR2 are SGHTA and FQGNSA. Trimming removed 2 bases from V and 3 bases from J, with 14 bases in between. The CDR3 here is CASSLLGGGLYNEQFF. Here the CDR3 DNA reads TGTGCCAGCAGCTTATTGGGCGGGGGCCTCTACAATGAGCAGTTCTTC.

This clonotype was recorded at least ten times. CDR3 in DNA: TGCAGTGCTAGTCCCGCGGATGGCTACACCTTC. It codes for CSASPADGYTF. The chain employs TRBV20-1 and TRBJ1-2; D call uncertain. Germline loops: CDR1 DFQATT, CDR2 SNEGSKA (reference sequence). CDR3 size: 11 residues. V was cut by 3 bases and J by 6 bases, with 8 bases left in between.

The chain links TRBV4-1 to TRBJ2-1; 10 nucleotides agree with TRBD2. The CDR3 contains 14 residues. Germline CDR1 is MGHRA and CDR2 is YSYEKL. The junction had 9 bases not matched to a gene; V was cut back by 5 bases and J by 11 bases. The CDR3 DNA reads TGCGCCAGCAGCAGGATAGCGGGGGGCCCGAAGCAGTTCTTC. Protein: CASSRIAGGPKQFF.

This clonotype was picked up many times. The chain recombines TRBV11-2 with TRBJ2-2; a weak D match, TRBD2 (5 bases). Germline assignment: CDR1 SGHAT and CDR2 FQNNGV. The CDR3 totals 16 residues. V dropped 2 bases and J dropped 0 bases, with 10 bases sitting between them. The CDR3 is CASSLSAGPNTGELFF. Here the CDR3 DNA reads TGTGCCAGCAGCTTATCCGCGGGTCCGAACACCGGGGAGCTGTTTTTT.

This clonotype occurred a few times. The V gene is TRBV9, the J gene TRBJ2-3, with unresolved D. CDR3 size: 16 residues. The V and J ends lost 0 bases and 7 bases respectively, with 18 bases between them. Germline loops: CDR1 SGDLS, CDR2 YYNGEE. CDR3 region: CASSVDGPPLAHTQYF. In nucleotides, the CDR3 is TGTGCCAGCAGCGTAGATGGCCCACCACTCGCGCATACGCAGTATTTT.

The rearrangement links TRBV6-4 to TRBJ2-2; tentative D call: TRBD1 (6 bases). The germline CDR1 and CDR2 sequences are MRHNA and SNTAGT. V lost 0 bases to trimming and J lost 5 bases, with 13 bases between them. The CDR3 contains 16 residues. The CDR3 DNA follows: TGTGCCAGCAGTGACTCCAAACAGGGCGGGACCGGGGAGCTGTTTTTT. Its translation is CASSDSKQGGTGELFF.

This clonotype was seen more than once but under ten times. DNA of the CDR3: TGTGCCAGCAGCGCCCCGGGACCTGCCCCAGAGCAGTACTTC. Translating it yields CASSAPGPAPEQYF. J is TRBJ2-7 and V is TRBV6-5, with D perhaps assigned TRBD1 or TRBD2 (5 bases each). The CDR3 length is 14 residues. V was pared by 6 bases and J by 7 bases, with 19 bases between. CDR1 is MNHEY, CDR2 SVGAGI, per germline.

This clonotype was observed many times. This chain uses TRBV29-1 with TRBJ1-1; no clear D. Germline CDR1 reads SQVTM; CDR2 reads ANQGSEA. The CDR3 has 12 residues. V lost 4 bases and J lost 1, with 7 bases in between. Here the CDR3 DNA reads TGCAGCGTTGGGGGTCAGAACACTGAAGCTTTCTTT. As protein: CSVGGQNTEAFF.

This clonotype showed up just a few times. This CDR3 is CASTLQGESYEQYF. The CDR3 DNA follows: TGTGCCAGCACCCTCCAGGGGGAAAGCTACGAGCAGTACTTC. This chain joins TRBV12-3 or TRBV12-4 and TRBJ2-7; TRBD1 matches 7 bases. V dropped 7 bases and J dropped 3; count of bases not matched to a gene: 9. The length of the CDR3 is 14 residues.

The V and J genes are TRBV29-1 and TRBJ2-7; 9 bases match TRBD2. Trimming cost V 2 bases and J 7 bases; bases outside gene matches: 12. The CDR3 is made up of 15 amino acids. Germline CDR1 SQVTM, CDR2 ANQGSEA. DNA for the CDR3: TGCAGCGTTGAACTTGGTCTGCAGACTAGCGGTGAGCAGTACTTC. It codes for CSVELGLQTSGEQYF.